The rows below give T cell receptor beta chains drawn from one sample of a study of blood T cell repertoires in COVID-19. Using immunoSEQ multiplex PCR, the repertoire was profiled, and TCRdb retains in-frame clones only, with some absent. The sample holds around 180,000 clones, about four fifths seen once. Sequenced material: peripheral blood. These receptors all come from a human donor in a cohort sampled during active COVID-19. CDR3s include the opening cysteine and the closing phenylalanine or tryptophan. The order of the fields is CDR3 DNA, CDR3 protein, D gene, clone size, J gene, V gene. D genes are given only for firm matches. Clone size, where shown, is once, few, many, or a class for clones that have expanded.

TGTGCCAGCAGCTACGACAGGGGAAGTAATTCACCCCTCCACTTT CASSYDRGSNSPLHF TRBD1 NA TRBJ1-6 TRBV7-6
TGTGCCAGCAGCCAAGTAGATCGAGCTAACTATGGCTACACCTTC CASSQVDRANYGYTF NA NA TRBJ1-2 TRBV3-1/TRBV3-2
TGTGCCAGCAGTGACAGGACAGGGCTAGATACGCAGTATTTT CASSDRTGLDTQYF TRBD1 once TRBJ2-3 TRBV6-1
TGTGCCAGCAGCTTAGCAGGGGGAGAGACCCAGTACTTC CASSLAGGETQYF NA NA TRBJ2-5 TRBV7-8
TGTGCCAGCAGCCCCACAAGGGGGTACGAGCAGTACTTC CASSPTRGYEQYF NA NA TRBJ2-7 TRBV5-4
TGTGCCAGCAGCCACCCGGCGGGGCCTTCCTACAATGAGCAGTTCTTC CASSHPAGPSYNEQFF NA NA TRBJ2-1 TRBV3-1/TRBV3-2
TGTGCCAACAGCAGTTTTCAGGGAATTGAAGCTTTCTTT CANSSFQGIEAFF NA NA TRBJ1-1 TRBV5-4
TGCGCCAGCAGCGTGACAGCGAACTCCTACAATGAGCAGTTCTTC CASSVTANSYNEQFF NA NA TRBJ2-1 TRBV5-1
TGTGCCAGCAGTGGACAATGGGCTAATGAAAAACTGTTTTTT CASSGQWANEKLFF NA NA TRBJ1-4 TRBV2
TGTGCCAGCAGCTTAAGCGGGGCCACTGAAGCTTTCTTT CASSLSGATEAFF NA few TRBJ1-1 TRBV5-4
TGTGCCAGCAGCCATCGGACAGGGGGGACGGCCGGGGAGCTGTTTTTT CASSHRTGGTAGELFF TRBD1 NA TRBJ2-2 TRBV7-9
TGTGCCAGCAGTTACACGACGGGGGTCCAAGAGACCCAGTACTTC CASSYTTGVQETQYF NA NA TRBJ2-5 TRBV6-6
TGTGCCAGCAGCTTCCGCGCGGGGGCTTTCGGAAACACCATATATTTT CASSFRAGAFGNTIYF NA NA TRBJ1-3 TRBV5-6
TGTGCCAGCAGTGAGGTGGGAACAGGGGGGTACGAGCAGTACTTC CASSEVGTGGYEQYF TRBD1 NA TRBJ2-7 TRBV6-1
TGTGCCAGCAGCGCTAGCGGGGGGGAGTACAATGAGCAGTTCTTC CASSASGGEYNEQFF TRBD2 NA TRBJ2-1 TRBV9
TGTGCCAGCAGCTTGTTCCGGGGGGGCGACACCGGGGAGCTGTTTTTT CASSLFRGGDTGELFF TRBD2 NA TRBJ2-2 TRBV5-4
TGTGCCAGCAGCCCATACAGGGGGCTGAACACTGAAGCTTTCTTT CASSPYRGLNTEAFF TRBD1 NA TRBJ1-1 TRBV3-1/TRBV3-2